The 28 T cell receptor beta chains in this list originate from one sample, sequenced in a study of siplizumab effects on memory and regulatory T cells. Assay: immunoSEQ multiplex PCR; the TCRdb copy retains only in-frame clones and omits some. The profile shows over 60,000 clones, more than 80% of them singletons. Sequenced input: CD8+ T cells sorted from blood. The receptors derive from a human donor in good health.

This chain joins TRBV7-9 and TRBJ1-5; tentatively, D is TRBD1 (6 bases). Germline values: CDR1 SEHNR, CDR2 FQNEAQ (reference sequence). The CDR3 covers 15 residues. V lost 5 bases to trimming and J lost 6 bases, with 17 bases between them. The CDR3 DNA reads TGTGCCAGCAGCGTCGTGGGGGCATGGGGTCAGCCCCAGCATTTT. It is translated as CASSVVGAWGQPQHF.

V usage is TRBV4-1 and J usage is TRBJ2-7; D is ambiguous. CDR3 size: 13 residues. The V gene's germline CDR1 is MGHRA and CDR2 YSYEKL. V shed 1 base and J shed 3 bases, with 7 bases lying between them. The CDR3 here is CASSQGISYEQYF. Written as DNA, the CDR3 is TGCGCCAGCAGCCAAGGGATCAGCTACGAGCAGTACTTC.

The rearrangement joins TRBV7-6 to TRBJ2-3; D call uncertain. Germline loops: CDR1 SGHVS, CDR2 FNYEAQ. This CDR3 has 17 residues. Deletions cut 3 bases from V and 2 bases from J, with 18 bases between. The DNA of the CDR3 is TGTGCCAGCAGCTTCGGCACCGTGGGGTTCAACACAGATACGCAGTATTTT. Protein: CASSFGTVGFNTDTQYF.

The rearrangement joins TRBV7-2 to TRBJ2-2; possible D gene TRBD1, 6 bases. This CDR3 has 17 amino acids. Between the trimmed V and J ends, which lost 0 bases and 4 bases, there was a span of 15 bases. CDR1 is SGHTA, CDR2 FQGNSA, per germline. DNA for the CDR3: TGTGCCAGCAGCTTAGCCGGACAGCCCTCGGGCACCGGGGAGCTGTTTTTT. Encoded protein: CASSLAGQPSGTGELFF.

The chain uses TRBV5-1 and TRBJ1-2; D is uncertain. CDR1 and CDR2 from the germline V gene are SGHRS and YFSETQ. The V gene lost 4 bases and the J gene lost 4 bases, with 14 bases spanning the gap. This CDR3 is built from 14 residues. The CDR3 loop is CASSRMEGSYGYTF. The CDR3 DNA sequence: TGCGCCAGCAGCCGGATGGAGGGTAGCTATGGCTACACCTTC.

This chain joins TRBV27 and TRBJ2-1, with TRBD2 matching over 10 bases. CDR3 length equals 16 residues. With 0 bases clipped from V and 5 bases from J, the junction kept 4 bases outside the gene matches. Germline lookup yields CDR1 MNHEY and CDR2 SMNVEV (reference sequence). The CDR3 sequence is CASSLSWLAGDNEQFF. The DNA for the CDR3 is TGTGCCAGCAGTTTATCGTGGCTAGCGGGAGACAATGAGCAGTTCTTC.

The table lists this clone with a count of one. The chain has TRBV2 and TRBJ2-1; a possible D gene is TRBD2 (5 bases). Trimming shortened V by 8 bases and J by 9 bases, and 11 bases separated the two germline ends. Germline CDR1 reads SNHLY; CDR2 reads FYNNEI. The CDR3 runs to 11 residues. The DNA of the CDR3 is TGTGCCAGCCAGGAGGTGGGTGAGCAGTTCTTC. Translated, it gives CASQEVGEQFF.

The chain is built from TRBV19 and TRBJ2-7; maybe TRBD2 (6 bases). The CDR3 is made up of 14 amino acids. Germline V gives CDR1 LNHDA, CDR2 SQIVND (reference sequence). V shed 4 bases and J shed 3 bases, with 13 bases lying between them. The CDR3 reads CASSSTGVYYEQYF. Here the CDR3 DNA reads TGTGCCAGTAGTAGCACGGGAGTTTACTACGAGCAGTACTTC.

The chain has TRBV6-4 and TRBJ2-7; 7 bases map to TRBD2. The ends lost 5 bases at V and 3 bases at J; junction bases unmatched: 10. The CDR3 runs 15 residues. Germline CDR1 is MRHNA and CDR2 is SNTAGT. CDR3 bases: TGTGCCAGCAGTTCACCGGGACTACCCCTCTACGAGCAGTACTTC. This gives the protein CASSSPGLPLYEQYF.

The chain links TRBV7-9 to TRBJ2-2; D gene ambiguous. This CDR3 spans 13 amino acids. Germline V CDR1 and CDR2: SEHNR, FQNEAQ (reference sequence). With 1 base removed from V and 2 bases from J, the gap between germline ends came to 2 bases. The CDR3 region has the DNA TGTGCCAGCAGCTTAGGAAACACCGGGGAGCTGTTTTTT. Amino acid sequence: CASSLGNTGELFF. Full variable domain (remainder filled in from reference TRBV7-9 and TRBJ2-2): DTGVSQNPRHKITKRGQNVTFRCDPISEHNRLYWYRQTLGQGPEFLTYFQNEAQLEKSRLLSDRFSAERPKGSFSTLEIQRTEQGDSAMYLCASSLGNTGELFFGEGSRLTVL.

The CDR3 loop is CASPSSSGELFF. The CDR3 DNA sequence: TGTGCCAGCCCCAGTTCCAGCGGGGAGCTGTTTTTT. V is TRBV18 and J is TRBJ2-2, with D hard to call. There are 12 residues in the CDR3. Germline V gene data show CDR1 as KGHSH and CDR2 as LQKENI. Trimming removed 8 bases at V and 7 bases at J, with 11 bases between.

This chain connects TRBV6-5 to TRBJ2-7, with TRBD2 matching 8 bases. CDR1 MNHEY and CDR2 SVGAGI come from the germline V gene. The CDR3 runs 15 residues. V trimming: 0 bases; J trimming: 5 bases; junction bases outside the gene matches: 6. CDR3 nucleotide sequence: TGTGCCAGCAGTTACTCGACCAGCGGGAGTGACGAGCAGTACTTC. Translating gives CASSYSTSGSDEQYF.

This sequence joins TRBV4-2 and TRBJ2-3, with 9 bases that match TRBD2. V lost 4 bases, J lost 2 bases, and 10 bases stayed unmatched. The CDR3 is made up of 17 amino acids. CDR1 is LGHNA and CDR2 is YNFKEQ in the germline V gene. DNA of the CDR3: TGTGCCAGCAGCCCCCGGATAAGCGGGGGGATCACAGATACGCAGTATTTT. This gives the protein CASSPRISGGITDTQYF.

This clone was seen a handful of times. The chain uses TRBV7-6 and TRBJ2-7; 8 bases map to TRBD1. CDR1 SGHVS and CDR2 FNYEAQ come from the germline V gene. This CDR3 contains 15 residues. The J segment lost 5 bases and the V segment lost 5 bases, leaving 11 bases of the junction unmatched. The CDR3: CASSSGTGGLHEQYF. CDR3 coding DNA: TGTGCCAGCAGCAGTGGGACAGGAGGGCTGCACGAGCAGTACTTC.

This clone was seen more than once but under ten times. The chain couples TRBV6-1 to TRBJ2-6, with D possibly called TRBD1 or TRBD2 (5 bases each). Trimming left V 10 bases short and J 2 bases short, with 12 bases between. CDR3 length equals 14 residues. Germline lookup yields CDR1 MNHNS and CDR2 SASEGT. CDR3 sequence reads: CAITEGTGANVLTF. CDR3 in DNA: TGTGCCATCACCGAGGGGACTGGGGCCAACGTCCTGACTTTC.

This clone turned up a few times. The V gene is TRBV6-1, the J gene TRBJ2-1; 9 bases agree with TRBD2. Germline V gives CDR1 MNHNS, CDR2 SASEGT. The CDR3 loop spans 14 amino acids. V shed 4 bases and J 9 bases; nucleotides not matched to a gene: 7. CDR3 in DNA: TGTGCCAGCAGTGCTAGCGGGGTGGCGCGTGAGCAGTTCTTC. This gives the protein CASSASGVAREQFF.

V gene TRBV27 combines with J gene TRBJ1-5; TRBD1 aligns across 7 bases. Trimming took 7 bases from V and 3 from J; bases not matched to a gene: 9. The CDR3 spans 15 residues. Per germline, CDR1 MNHEY and CDR2 SMNVEV (reference sequence). In DNA form, the CDR3 reads TGTGCCAGCATGGGTGGACAGGCCCTCAATCAGCCCCAGCATTTT. As protein: CASMGGQALNQPQHF.

This clone was seen only once. This sequence joins TRBV12-5 and TRBJ2-1; TRBD2 aligns across 12 bases. The CDR3 length is 15 residues. V was clipped by 6 bases and J by 4 bases; unmatched bases: 4. Germline loops: CDR1 LGHNT, CDR2 FRNRAP. The CDR3 DNA reads as TGTGCTAGTGGACCCGGGACTAGCGGGTACAATGAGCAGTTCTTC. As protein: CASGPGTSGYNEQFF.

The chain is built from TRBV7-8 and TRBJ2-7; TRBD1 aligns across 12 bases. This CDR3 is built from 17 residues. Germline CDR1 and CDR2: SGHVS and FQNEAQ. The J segment lost 1 base and the V segment lost 3 bases, leaving 7 bases of the junction unmatched. The CDR3 spells CASSFPGQGASSYEQYF. Written as DNA, the CDR3 is TGTGCCAGCAGCTTCCCGGGACAGGGGGCCTCTTCCTACGAGCAGTACTTC.

The rearrangement uses TRBV6-1 and TRBJ2-1; 14 positions match TRBD2. This CDR3 has 15 amino acids. Germline V gene sequence: CDR1 MNHNS, CDR2 SASEGT. The V gene end was trimmed by 7 bases and the J gene end by 7 bases; junction bases not matched to a gene: 6. DNA for the CDR3: TGTGCCAGCACCCCGACTAGCGGGGGGGCGAATGAGCAGTTCTTC. As protein: CASTPTSGGANEQFF.

The J gene is TRBJ2-7, the V gene TRBV5-1; 8 nucleotides line up with TRBD2. The CDR3 covers 13 residues. Looked up from germline, CDR1 is SGHRS and CDR2 is YFSETQ. V trimming: 4 bases; J trimming: 7 bases; junction bases outside the gene matches: 7. CDR3 sequence reads: CASSPVAGNEQYF. CDR3 nucleotide sequence: TGCGCCAGCAGCCCTGTAGCGGGAAATGAGCAGTACTTC.

This clone was seen a single time. CDR3 nucleotides: TGTGCCAGCAGTGAAGGGGGACAGGGGGCAGATACGCAGTATTTT. Its protein is CASSEGGQGADTQYF. This chain connects TRBV6-1 to TRBJ2-3; 11 nucleotides agree with TRBD1. V was clipped by 1 base and J by 4 bases; unmatched bases: 1. Germline CDR1 MNHNS, CDR2 SASEGT. The CDR3 covers 15 residues.

This chain joins TRBV5-1 and TRBJ2-1; 7 bases agree with TRBD2. V dropped 3 bases and J dropped 7; count of bases not matched to a gene: 13. This CDR3 is 16 amino acids long. Germline lookup yields CDR1 SGHRS and CDR2 YFSETQ. DNA for the CDR3: TGCGCCAGCAGCTCGGGGACCGGGGGGATGGGTAATGAGCAGTTCTTC. It codes for CASSSGTGGMGNEQFF.

V gene TRBV6-4 combines with J gene TRBJ2-1, with 10 bases identical to TRBD2. Trimming took 0 bases from V and 5 from J; bases not matched to a gene: 4. CDR3 size: 16 residues. Germline CDR1 reads MRHNA; CDR2 reads SNTAGT. The CDR3 bases are TGTGCCAGCAGTGACTCGGGACTAGCGTTAGACAATGAGCAGTTCTTC. Translated: CASSDSGLALDNEQFF.

The V call is TRBV4-1, the J call TRBJ2-5, with D tentatively TRBD1 (5 bases). CDR1 and CDR2 from the germline V gene are MGHRA and YSYEKL. The CDR3 sequence is 15 residues long. V shed 0 bases and J shed 2 bases, with 10 bases lying between them. Written as DNA, the CDR3 is TGCGCCAGCAGCCAAGATTCTAGGGGTCAAGAGACCCAGTACTTC. Amino acid sequence: CASSQDSRGQETQYF.

Concerning this clone: One end of the junction fails to match germline, which may point to a read error. The chain has TRBV7-7 and TRBJ2-5; 15 bases map to TRBD2. Germline assignment: CDR1 SSHAT and CDR2 FNYEAQ (reference sequence). The CDR3 runs 16 residues. The CDR3 is CASSYGLAGGGETQYF. CDR3 DNA sequence: TGTGCTAGCAGCTACGGACTAGCGGGAGGGGGGGAGACCCAGTACTTC.

This clone was seen once. V and J are TRBV27 and TRBJ2-1; tentative D call: TRBD2 (6 bases). This CDR3 is built from 14 residues. Germline CDR1 reads MNHEY; CDR2 reads SMNVEV (reference sequence). The V end lost 4 bases, the J end lost 3 bases, and 10 bases lay between the germline ends. The CDR3 reads CASSWREDYNEQFF. CDR3 bases: TGTGCCAGCAGTTGGCGGGAAGACTACAATGAGCAGTTCTTC.

This rearrangement joins TRBV9 to TRBJ1-1; TRBD1 might be the D (6 bases). The germline V gene encodes CDR1 SGDLS and CDR2 YYNGEE. The CDR3 runs 14 residues. V gave up 4 bases and J gave up 0 bases, with 10 bases separating them. The DNA for the CDR3 is TGTGCCAGCAGCACAGGGACAATGAACACTGAAGCTTTCTTT. It translates to CASSTGTMNTEAFF.